A selection of T cell receptor beta chains follows, all from one sample in a study of T cell responses to AZD1222 COVID-19 vaccine. TCRdb's copy holds only in-frame clones and misses some; the assay was immunoSEQ multiplex PCR. Found here are tens of thousands of clones, under 95% of them singletons; the top ten hold around 4.5%. Material: peripheral blood, obtained 28 days after the second AZD1222 dose. These receptors were collected from an adult who received the AZD1222 COVID-19 vaccine. CDR3s include the opening cysteine and the closing phenylalanine or tryptophan. The D gene is left open where the match is weak.

- | TRBJ1-2 | TRBV18 | TGTGCCAGCTCACCACCCGGGGACGGTGACTATGGCTACACCTTC | CASSPPGDGDYGYTF
TRBD1 | TRBJ2-4 | TRBV6-5 | TGTGCCACCCGACAGGGACCCACAAAGAGGAACATTCAGTACTTC | CATRQGPTKRNIQYF
TRBD2 | TRBJ2-7 | TRBV10-1 | TGCGCCAGCAGTCCACCCGGACTAGCGGAGCCTTACGAGCAGTACTTC | CASSPPGLAEPYEQYF
- | TRBJ2-3 | TRBV11-3 | TGTGCCAGCAGCTTAGGTGGGGGAATGCGGGGGCAGTATTTT | CASSLGGGMRGQYF
- | TRBJ2-2 | TRBV28 | TGTGCCAGCAGTTTGATAGGACAGAACACCGGGGAGCTGTTTTTT | CASSLIGQNTGELFF
- | TRBJ2-7 | TRBV27 | TGTGCCAGCAGTCGGGCAGTCTCTTACGAGCAGTACTTC | CASSRAVSYEQYF
- | TRBJ2-5 | TRBV7-6 | TGTGCCAGCAGCTTAGCAGGACCCCCGGCGGAGACCCAGTACTTC | CASSLAGPPAETQYF
TRBD2 | TRBJ2-7 | TRBV19 | TGTGCCAGTAGTGCCTCCGGGACTAGCGGATACGAGCAGTACTTC | CASSASGTSGYEQYF
- | TRBJ1-1 | TRBV19 | TGTGCCAGTAGCATGGATCGGGTCTTAAACACTGAAGCTTTCTTT | CASSMDRVLNTEAFF
TRBD1 | TRBJ1-4 | TRBV28 | TGTGCCAGCAGTTTTGGCTCAGGGACAGAGAATGAAAAACTGTTTTTT | CASSFGSGTENEKLFF
- | TRBJ2-7 | TRBV6-5 | TGTGCCAGCAGGGCCAAGGGGCTCTACGAGCAGTACTTC | CASRAKGLYEQYF